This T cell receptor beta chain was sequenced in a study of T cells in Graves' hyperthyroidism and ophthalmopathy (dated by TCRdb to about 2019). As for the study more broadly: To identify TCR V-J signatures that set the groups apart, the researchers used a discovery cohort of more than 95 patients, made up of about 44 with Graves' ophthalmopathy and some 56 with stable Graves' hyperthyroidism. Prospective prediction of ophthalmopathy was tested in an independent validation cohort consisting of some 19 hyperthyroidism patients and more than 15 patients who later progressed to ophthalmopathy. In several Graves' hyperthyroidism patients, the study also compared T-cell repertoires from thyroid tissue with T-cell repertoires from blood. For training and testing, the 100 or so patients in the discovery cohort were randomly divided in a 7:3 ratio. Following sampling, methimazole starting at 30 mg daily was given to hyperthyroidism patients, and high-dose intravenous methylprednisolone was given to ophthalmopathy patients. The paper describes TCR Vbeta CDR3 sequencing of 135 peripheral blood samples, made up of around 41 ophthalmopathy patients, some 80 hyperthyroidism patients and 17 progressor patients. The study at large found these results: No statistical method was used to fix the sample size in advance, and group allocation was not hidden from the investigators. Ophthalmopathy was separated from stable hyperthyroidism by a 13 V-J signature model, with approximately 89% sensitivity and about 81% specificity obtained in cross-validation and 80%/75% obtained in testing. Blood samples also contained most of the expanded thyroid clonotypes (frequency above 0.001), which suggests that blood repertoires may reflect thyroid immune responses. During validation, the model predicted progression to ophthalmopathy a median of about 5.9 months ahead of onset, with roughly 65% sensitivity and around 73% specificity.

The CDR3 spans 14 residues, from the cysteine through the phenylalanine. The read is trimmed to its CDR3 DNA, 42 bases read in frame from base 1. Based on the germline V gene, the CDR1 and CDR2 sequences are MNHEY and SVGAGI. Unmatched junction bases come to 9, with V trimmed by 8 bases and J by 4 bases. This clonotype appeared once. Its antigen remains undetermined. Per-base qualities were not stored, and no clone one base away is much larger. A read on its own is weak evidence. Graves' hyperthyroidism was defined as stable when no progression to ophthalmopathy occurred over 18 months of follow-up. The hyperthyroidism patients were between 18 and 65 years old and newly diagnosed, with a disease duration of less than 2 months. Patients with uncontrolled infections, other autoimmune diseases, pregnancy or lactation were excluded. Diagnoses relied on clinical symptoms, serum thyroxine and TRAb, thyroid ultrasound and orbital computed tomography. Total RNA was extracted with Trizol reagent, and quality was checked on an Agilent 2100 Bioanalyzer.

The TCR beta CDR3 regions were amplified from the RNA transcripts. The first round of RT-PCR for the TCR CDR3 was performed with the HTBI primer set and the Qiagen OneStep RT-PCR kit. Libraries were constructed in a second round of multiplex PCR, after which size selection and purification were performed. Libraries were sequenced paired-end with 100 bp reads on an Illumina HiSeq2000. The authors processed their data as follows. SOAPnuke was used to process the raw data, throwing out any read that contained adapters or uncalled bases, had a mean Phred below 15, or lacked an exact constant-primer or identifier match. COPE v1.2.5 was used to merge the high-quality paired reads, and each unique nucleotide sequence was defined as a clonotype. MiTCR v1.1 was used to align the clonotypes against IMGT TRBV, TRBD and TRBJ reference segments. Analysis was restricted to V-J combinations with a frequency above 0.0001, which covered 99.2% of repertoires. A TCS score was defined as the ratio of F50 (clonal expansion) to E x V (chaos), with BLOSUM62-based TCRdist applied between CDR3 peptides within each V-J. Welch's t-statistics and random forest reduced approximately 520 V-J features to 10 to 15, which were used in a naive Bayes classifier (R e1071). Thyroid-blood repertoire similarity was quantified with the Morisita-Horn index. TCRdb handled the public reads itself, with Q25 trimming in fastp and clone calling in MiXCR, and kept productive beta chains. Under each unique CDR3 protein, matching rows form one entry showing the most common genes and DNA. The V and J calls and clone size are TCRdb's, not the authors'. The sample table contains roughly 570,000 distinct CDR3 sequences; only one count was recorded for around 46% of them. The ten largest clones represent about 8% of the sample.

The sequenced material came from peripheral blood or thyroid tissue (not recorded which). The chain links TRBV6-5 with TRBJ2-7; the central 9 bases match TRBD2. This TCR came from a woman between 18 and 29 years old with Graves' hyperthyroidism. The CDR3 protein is CASGGAGGVYEQYF. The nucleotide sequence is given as TGTGCCAGCGGAGGAGCGGGAGGAGTTTACGAGCAGTACTTC.